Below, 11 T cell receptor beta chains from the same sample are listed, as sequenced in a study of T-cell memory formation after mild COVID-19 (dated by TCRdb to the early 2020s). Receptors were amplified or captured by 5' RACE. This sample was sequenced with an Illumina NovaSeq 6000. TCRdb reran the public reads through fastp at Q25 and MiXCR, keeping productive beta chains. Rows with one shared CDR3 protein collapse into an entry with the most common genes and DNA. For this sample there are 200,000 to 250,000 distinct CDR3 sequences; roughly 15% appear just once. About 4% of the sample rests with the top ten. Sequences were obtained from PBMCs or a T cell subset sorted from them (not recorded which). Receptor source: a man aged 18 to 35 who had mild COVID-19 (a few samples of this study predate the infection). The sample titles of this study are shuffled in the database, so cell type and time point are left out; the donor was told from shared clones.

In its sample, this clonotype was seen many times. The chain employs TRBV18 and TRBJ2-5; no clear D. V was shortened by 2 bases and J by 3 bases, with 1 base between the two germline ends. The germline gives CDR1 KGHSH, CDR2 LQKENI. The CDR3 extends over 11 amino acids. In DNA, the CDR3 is TGTGCCAGCTCACCAAAAGAGACCCAGTACTTC. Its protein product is CASSPKETQYF.

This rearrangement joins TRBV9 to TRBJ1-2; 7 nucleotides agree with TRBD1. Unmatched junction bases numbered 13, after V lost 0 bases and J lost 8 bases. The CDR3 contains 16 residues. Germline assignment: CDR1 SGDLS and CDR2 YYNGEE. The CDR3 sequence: CASSVAPMTGTAGYTF. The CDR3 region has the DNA TGTGCCAGCAGCGTAGCCCCGATGACAGGGACGGCCGGCTACACCTTC.

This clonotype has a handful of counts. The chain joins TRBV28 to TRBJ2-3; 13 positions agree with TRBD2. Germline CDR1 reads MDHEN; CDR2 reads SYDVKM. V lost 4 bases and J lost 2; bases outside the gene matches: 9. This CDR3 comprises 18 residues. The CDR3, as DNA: TGTGCCAGCAGTTCCCCGACTAGCGGGGGGCCTAACACAGATACGCAGTATTTT. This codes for CASSSPTSGGPNTDTQYF.

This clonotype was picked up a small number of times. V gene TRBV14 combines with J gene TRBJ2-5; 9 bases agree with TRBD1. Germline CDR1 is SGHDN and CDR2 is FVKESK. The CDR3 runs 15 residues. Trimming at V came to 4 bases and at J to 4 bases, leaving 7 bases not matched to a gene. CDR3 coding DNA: TGTGCCAGCAGCCCTCGGACGGACAGGGGAGAGACCCAGTACTTC. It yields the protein CASSPRTDRGETQYF.

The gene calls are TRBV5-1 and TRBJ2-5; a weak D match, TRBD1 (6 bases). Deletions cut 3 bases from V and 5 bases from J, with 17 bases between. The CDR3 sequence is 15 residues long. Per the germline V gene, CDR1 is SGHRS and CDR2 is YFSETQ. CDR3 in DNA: TGCGCCAGCAGCTCTACAGGGTCCCCGAGGGAGACCCAGTACTTC. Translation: CASSSTGSPRETQYF.

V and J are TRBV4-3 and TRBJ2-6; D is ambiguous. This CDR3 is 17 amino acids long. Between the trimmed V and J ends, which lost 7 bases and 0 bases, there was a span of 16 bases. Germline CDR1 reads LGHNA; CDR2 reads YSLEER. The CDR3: CASTPDQMISGANVLTF. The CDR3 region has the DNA TGCGCCAGCACCCCCGACCAGATGATCTCTGGGGCCAACGTCCTGACTTTC.

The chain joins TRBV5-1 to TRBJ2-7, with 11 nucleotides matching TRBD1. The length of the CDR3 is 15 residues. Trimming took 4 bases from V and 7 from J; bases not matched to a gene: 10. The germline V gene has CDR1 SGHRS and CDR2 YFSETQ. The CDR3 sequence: CASSPDRGLVGEQYF. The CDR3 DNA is TGCGCCAGCAGCCCGGACAGGGGGCTAGTGGGGGAGCAGTACTTC.

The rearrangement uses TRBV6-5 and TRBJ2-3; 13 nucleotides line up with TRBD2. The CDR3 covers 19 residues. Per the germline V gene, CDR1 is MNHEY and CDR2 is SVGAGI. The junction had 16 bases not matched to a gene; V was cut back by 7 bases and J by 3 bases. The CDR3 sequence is CASKRSGLAGARLTDTQYF. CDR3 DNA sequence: TGTGCCAGCAAACGAAGTGGACTAGCGGGGGCGAGGCTTACAGATACGCAGTATTTT.

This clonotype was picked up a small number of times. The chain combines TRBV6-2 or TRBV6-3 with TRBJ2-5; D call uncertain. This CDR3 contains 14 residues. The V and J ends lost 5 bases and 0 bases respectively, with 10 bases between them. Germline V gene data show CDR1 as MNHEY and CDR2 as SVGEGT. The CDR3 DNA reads TGTGCCAGCAGTCACAGCGAGAACCAAGAGACCCAGTACTTC. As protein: CASSHSENQETQYF.

CDR3 sequence reads: CSAAEGKGPGSPLHF. The CDR3 DNA reads as TGCAGCGCCGCAGAGGGAAAGGGTCCGGGATCACCCCTCCACTTT. The rearrangement joins TRBV29-1 to TRBJ1-6, with D hard to call. Germline-derived CDR1 and CDR2 are SQVTM and ANQGSEA. This CDR3 comprises 15 residues. Trimming removed 7 bases from V and 10 bases from J, with 23 bases in between. Full variable domain (outside the CDR3, taken from reference TRBV29-1 and TRBJ1-6): SAVISQKPSRDICQRGTSLTIQCQVDSQVTMMFWYRQQPGQSLTLIATANQGSEATYESGFVIDKFPISRPNLTFSTLTVSNMSPEDSSIYLCSAAEGKGPGSPLHFGNGTRLTVT.

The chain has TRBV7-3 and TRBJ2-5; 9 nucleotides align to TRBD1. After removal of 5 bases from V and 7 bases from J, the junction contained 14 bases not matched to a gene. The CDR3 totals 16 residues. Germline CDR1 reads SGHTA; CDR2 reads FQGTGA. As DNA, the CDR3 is TGTGCCAGCAGCCCAGGGGGGGGACAGGGACGAGGGACCCAGTACTTC. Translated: CASSPGGGQGRGTQYF.